The 9 T cell receptor beta chains below were found in one sample sequenced in a study of cytomegalovirus exposure and HLA in healthy donors. PCR employed 60 Vbeta and 13 Jbeta primers. Profiled with immunoSEQ multiplex PCR; TCRdb holds only in-frame clones, not every one. The sample has tens of thousands of clones, around 90% seen once. Sequenced: PBMCs. The receptor set was obtained from a man aged 30 to 45 in good health and CMV-seropositive.

This clone was counted a single time. J is TRBJ2-1 and V is TRBV15; 10 bases are a match to TRBD2. There are 15 residues in the CDR3. The germline V gene has CDR1 LNHNV and CDR2 YYDKDF (reference sequence). J was trimmed by 4 bases and V by 1 base; bases with no gene match: 1. The CDR3 loop is CATSRAAGGYNEQFF. The CDR3 DNA is TGTGCCACCAGCAGAGCAGCGGGAGGGTACAATGAGCAGTTCTTC. The whole variable domain, remainder taken from reference TRBV15 and TRBJ2-1, is DAMVIQNPRYQVTQFGKPVTLSCSQTLNHNVMYWYQQKSSQAPKLLFHYYDKDFNNEADTPDNFQSRRPNTSFCFLDIRSPGLGDTAMYLCATSRAAGGYNEQFFGPGTRLTVL.

The chain joins TRBV7-2 to TRBJ2-5, with 9 bases lining up with TRBD1. CDR1 is SGHTA, CDR2 FQGNSA, per germline. The CDR3 is 16 residues long. With 1 base clipped from V and 4 bases from J, the junction kept 7 bases outside the gene matches. The DNA for the CDR3 is TGTGCCAGCAGCTTAGGGACAGGGGCTGATGGAGAGACCCAGTACTTC. As protein: CASSLGTGADGETQYF.

The rearrangement links TRBV6-5 to TRBJ2-7; D is ambiguous. With 2 bases removed from V and 6 bases from J, the gap between germline ends came to 8 bases. Per germline, CDR1 MNHEY and CDR2 SVGAGI. The CDR3 sequence is 12 residues long. The CDR3 loop reads CASSYGSGEQYF. The CDR3 region has the DNA TGTGCCAGCAGTTACGGATCGGGCGAGCAGTACTTC.

This chain links TRBV19 with TRBJ2-3, with D perhaps TRBD1 (6 bases). The germline CDR1 and CDR2 sequences are LNHDA and SQIVND (reference sequence). The V end lost 3 bases, the J end lost 0 bases, and 7 bases lay between the germline ends. The CDR3 runs 14 residues. This CDR3 reads CASSMRGSTDTQYF. CDR3 DNA: TGTGCCAGTAGTATGAGGGGGAGCACAGATACGCAGTATTTT. Looking up the rest from reference TRBV19 and TRBJ2-3 gives the full variable domain: DGGITQSPKYLFRKEGQNVTLSCEQNLNHDAMYWYRQDPGQGLRLIYYSQIVNDFQKGDIAEGYSVSREKKESFPLTVTSAQKNPTAFYLCASSMRGSTDTQYFGPGTRLTVL.

CDR3 nucleotides: TGTGCCCACAGACTAGCGGGAGCAAACGAGCAGTACTTC. Translating gives CAHRLAGANEQYF. This chain joins TRBV6-1 and TRBJ2-7; 12 nucleotides agree with TRBD2. Trimming cost V 11 bases and J 5 bases; bases outside gene matches: 7. From germline, CDR1 is MNHNS and CDR2 SASEGT. This CDR3 is 13 amino acids long.

This chain uses TRBV10-3 with TRBJ2-7, with 7 bases fitting TRBD2. V lost 4 bases to trimming and J lost 4 bases; unmatched junction nucleotides: 13. Germline lookup yields CDR1 ENHRY and CDR2 SYGVKD. The CDR3 consists of 16 residues. The CDR3: CAISGGGGGRQYEQYF. The CDR3 DNA reads as TGTGCCATCAGTGGGGGCGGCGGCGGGAGACAGTACGAGCAGTACTTC.

V and J are TRBV7-2 and TRBJ2-5, with 12 nucleotides matching TRBD2. The J call may be in error: the DNA end matches TRBJ2-7 better. Germline-derived CDR1 and CDR2 are SGHTA and FQGNSA. The CDR3 has 17 amino acids. The CDR3 sequence: CASSLGLAGALGYEQYF. The CDR3 DNA reads as TGTGCCAGCAGCTTAGGACTAGCGGGAGCGTTAGGATACGAGCAGTACTTC.

The chain employs TRBV7-2 and TRBJ1-5; tentatively, D is TRBD1 (6 bases). The CDR3 spans 13 residues. The germline V gene encodes CDR1 SGHTA and CDR2 FQGNSA. Deletions cut 5 bases from V and 7 bases from J, with 12 bases between. CDR3 loop: CASSAGVVQPQHF. CDR3 sequence (DNA): TGTGCCAGCAGCGCAGGGGTGGTCCAGCCCCAGCATTTT.

V usage is TRBV2 and J usage is TRBJ2-5, with 8 positions matching TRBD2. V was clipped by 8 bases and J by 5 bases; unmatched bases: 1. Per germline, CDR1 SNHLY and CDR2 FYNNEI. There are 11 residues in the CDR3. CDR3 region: CASGGRETQYF. The CDR3 bases are TGTGCCAGCGGCGGGAGGGAGACCCAGTACTTC.